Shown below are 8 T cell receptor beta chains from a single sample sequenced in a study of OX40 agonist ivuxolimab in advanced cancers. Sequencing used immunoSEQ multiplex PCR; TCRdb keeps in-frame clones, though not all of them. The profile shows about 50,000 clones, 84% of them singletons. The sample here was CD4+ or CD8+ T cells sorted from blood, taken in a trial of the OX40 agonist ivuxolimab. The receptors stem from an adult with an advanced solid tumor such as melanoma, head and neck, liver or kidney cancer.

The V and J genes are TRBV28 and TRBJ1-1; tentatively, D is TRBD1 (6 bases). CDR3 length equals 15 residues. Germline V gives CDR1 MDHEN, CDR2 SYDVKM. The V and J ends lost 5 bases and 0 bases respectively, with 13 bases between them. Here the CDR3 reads CASSLLDRLNTEAFF. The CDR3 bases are TGTGCCAGCAGTCTCCTGGACAGATTGAACACTGAAGCTTTCTTT.

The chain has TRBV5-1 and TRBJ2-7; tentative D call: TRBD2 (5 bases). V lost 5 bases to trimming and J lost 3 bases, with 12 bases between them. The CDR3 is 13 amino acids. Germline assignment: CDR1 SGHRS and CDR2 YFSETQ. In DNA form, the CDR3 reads TGCGCCAGCAGTCTAGCCCTAAACTACGAGCAGTACTTC. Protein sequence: CASSLALNYEQYF.

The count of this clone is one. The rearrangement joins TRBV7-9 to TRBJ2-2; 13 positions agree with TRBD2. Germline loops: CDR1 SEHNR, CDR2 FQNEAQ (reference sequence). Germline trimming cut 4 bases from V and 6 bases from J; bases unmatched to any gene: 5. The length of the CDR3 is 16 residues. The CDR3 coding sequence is TGTGCCAGCAGCTCAAGGACTAGCGGGAGTTCCGGGGAGCTGTTTTTT. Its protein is CASSSRTSGSSGELFF.

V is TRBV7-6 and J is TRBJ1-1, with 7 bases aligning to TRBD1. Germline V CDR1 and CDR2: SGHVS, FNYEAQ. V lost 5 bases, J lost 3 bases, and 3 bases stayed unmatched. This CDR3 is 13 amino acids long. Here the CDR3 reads CASSVDRDTEAFF. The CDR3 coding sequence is TGTGCCAGCAGCGTAGACAGGGACACTGAAGCTTTCTTT.

The CDR3 nucleotides read TGCGCCAGCAGCCAAGATAATTGGCGACAGGCTGAAGCTTTCTTT. Translating gives CASSQDNWRQAEAFF. The J gene is TRBJ1-1, the V gene TRBV4-1, with D possibly being TRBD1 (6 bases). Germline assignment: CDR1 MGHRA and CDR2 YSYEKL. The CDR3 consists of 15 residues. The V end was cut by 0 bases, the J end by 6 bases, with 14 bases between.

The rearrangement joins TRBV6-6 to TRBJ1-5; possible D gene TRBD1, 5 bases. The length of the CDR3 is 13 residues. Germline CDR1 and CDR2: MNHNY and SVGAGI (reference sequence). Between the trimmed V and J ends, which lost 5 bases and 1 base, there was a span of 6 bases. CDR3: CASSRQSNQPQHF. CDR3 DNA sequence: TGTGCCAGCAGTCGACAGAGCAATCAGCCCCAGCATTTT.

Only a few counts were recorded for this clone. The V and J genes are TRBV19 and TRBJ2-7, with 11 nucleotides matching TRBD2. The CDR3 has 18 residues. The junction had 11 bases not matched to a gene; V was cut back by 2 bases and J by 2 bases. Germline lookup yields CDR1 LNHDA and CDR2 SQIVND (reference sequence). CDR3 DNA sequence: TGTGCCAGTAGTATAACACTAGCGGGGGCTAAACTAGCCTACGAGCAGTACTTC. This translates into CASSITLAGAKLAYEQYF.

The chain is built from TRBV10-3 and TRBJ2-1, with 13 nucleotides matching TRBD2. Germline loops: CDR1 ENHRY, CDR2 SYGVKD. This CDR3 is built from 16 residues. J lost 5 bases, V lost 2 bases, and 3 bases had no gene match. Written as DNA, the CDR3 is TGTGCCATCAGTGAGCGGACTAGCGGGGGTCACAATGAGCAGTTCTTC. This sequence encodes CAISERTSGGHNEQFF.